The entry below gives a single T cell receptor beta chain sequence along with its context. Antigen unknown. The data stem from a study of shared clonotypes between healthy human individuals. Whole-study findings and limits: Naive subsets generally had larger estimated richness than memory subsets.

Naive-designated CD8 cells lacked CD45RO, were positively enriched for CCR7, and omitted terminally differentiated effector memory CD45RA+ cells. Method: immunoSEQ multiplex PCR; TCRdb's copy keeps in-frame clones and lacks some. The repertoire holds under 2,000,000 clones, just under 95% seen once, with roughly 1.2% in the top ten. Trimming left V 7 bases short and J 0 bases short, with 13 bases between. CDR3 length: 15 amino acids. Germline values: CDR1 MGHDK, CDR2 SYGVNS. Sequencing was carried out using naive CD8+ T cells sorted from blood. This receptor was obtained from a man in his late teens or twenties in good health. The chain is built from TRBV25-1 and TRBJ1-3; TRBD1 might be the D (5 bases). CDR3 protein: CASNKDTGSGNTIYF. The DNA of the CDR3 is TGTGCCAGCAACAAGGACACCGGCTCTGGAAACACCATATATTTT. Based on the CDR3 plus reference TRBV25-1 and TRBJ1-3, the full variable domain is EADIYQTPRYLVIGTGKKITLECSQTMGHDKMYWYQQDPGMELHLIHYSYGVNSTEKGDLSSESTVSRIRTEHFPLTLESARPSHTSQYLCASNKDTGSGNTIYFGEGSWLTVV.